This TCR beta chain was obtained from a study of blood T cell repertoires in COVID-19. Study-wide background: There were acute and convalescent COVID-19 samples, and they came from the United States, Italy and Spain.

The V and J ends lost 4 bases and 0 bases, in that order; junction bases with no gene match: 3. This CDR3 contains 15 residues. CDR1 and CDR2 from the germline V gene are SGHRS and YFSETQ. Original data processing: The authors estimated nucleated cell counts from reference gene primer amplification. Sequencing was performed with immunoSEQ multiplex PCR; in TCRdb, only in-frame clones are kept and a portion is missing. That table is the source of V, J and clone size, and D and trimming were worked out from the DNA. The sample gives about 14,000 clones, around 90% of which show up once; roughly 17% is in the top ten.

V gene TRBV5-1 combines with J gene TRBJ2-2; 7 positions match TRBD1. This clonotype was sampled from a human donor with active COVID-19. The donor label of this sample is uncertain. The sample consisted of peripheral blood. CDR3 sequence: CASSRGTANTGELFF. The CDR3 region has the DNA TGCGCCAGCAGCCGTGGGACAGCGAACACCGGGGAGCTGTTTTTT.